In this sample, the clone carrying this TCR beta chain turned up a few times. J gave up 7 bases and V 5 bases, and 11 bases lay outside the gene matches. The CDR3 covers 15 residues. The source of the sample is a study of blood T cells in healthy people across ages. A second roughly 6 to 11 cycle PCR used barcoded and J-beta primers. Each cDNA molecule was tagged by a template-switch adaptor with 12 random nucleotides. Each CDR3 protein gets one entry after TCRdb re-called the 5' RACE reads with MiXCR. The data contain about 2 million distinct CDR3 sequences, 49% of them singletons. The chain uses TRBV12-3 or TRBV12-4 and TRBJ1-2, with 9 bases fitting TRBD1. This receptor was identified in a middle-aged woman in good health. The sequencing sample was made of blood. DNA for the CDR3: TGTGCCAGCAGTACCTCCGGGACAGGGTTTTCTGGCTACACCTTC. Its translation: CASSTSGTGFSGYTF.